These 10 T cell receptor beta chains were sequenced from one sample in a study of graft-versus-host responses after intestinal transplantation. Sequenced by immunoSEQ multiplex PCR; TCRdb stores in-frame clones only, minus some. The table lists some 45,000 clones, 90% to 95% of them singletons. Sequenced here: PBMCs, sampled 524 days after transplant. These receptors came from a human patient who received an intestinal transplant, so some T cells may come from the graft donor.

V gene TRBV7-2 combines with J gene TRBJ1-2; D uncertain. Trimming took 5 bases from V and 2 from J, leaving 3 bases between them. The V gene's germline CDR1 is SGHTA and CDR2 FQGNSA. The CDR3 has 11 residues. Written as DNA, the CDR3 is TGTGCCAGCAGCGACAACTATGGCTACACCTTC. This sequence encodes CASSDNYGYTF.

This clone was observed once. V gene TRBV6-5 combines with J gene TRBJ2-7; D gene uncertain. This CDR3 is built from 14 residues. V was cut by 6 bases and J by 0 bases, with 12 bases left in between. Germline CDR1 reads MNHEY; CDR2 reads SVGAGI. The CDR3, as DNA: TGTGCCAGCAGGAAGGACGGAAGCTCCTACGAGCAGTACTTC. As protein: CASRKDGSSYEQYF.

V is TRBV27 and J is TRBJ2-7; D remains unclear. The CDR3 is 13 amino acids. Between the trimmed V and J ends, which lost 4 bases and 3 bases, there was a span of 10 bases. Per germline, CDR1 MNHEY and CDR2 SMNVEV (reference sequence). The CDR3 spells CASSYGSNYEQYF. The DNA of the CDR3 is TGTGCCAGCAGTTACGGATCAAACTACGAGCAGTACTTC.

This clone was seen only once. The rearrangement joins TRBV6-1 to TRBJ2-1, with 7 bases lining up with TRBD2. The CDR3 has 17 amino acids. The V segment lost 2 bases and the J segment 0 bases; nucleotides outside the gene matches: 7. CDR1 is MNHNS and CDR2 is SASEGT in the germline V gene. The CDR3 nucleotides read TGTGCCAGCAGTGAATACGGGGAGGGGAGCTCCTACAATGAGCAGTTCTTC. It is translated as CASSEYGEGSSYNEQFF.

J is TRBJ2-5 and V is TRBV11-3; a possible D gene is TRBD2 (6 bases). Germline V gene sequence: CDR1 SGHNT, CDR2 YENEEA. There are 15 residues in the CDR3. Trimming shortened V by 1 base and J by 2 bases, and 11 bases separated the two germline ends. The CDR3 DNA follows: TGTGCCAGCAGCTTAGGGGGGGAGACGCAAGAGACCCAGTACTTC. Its translation: CASSLGGETQETQYF.

V gene TRBV7-9 combines with J gene TRBJ2-7; D is undetermined. The CDR3 contains 13 residues. V was pared by 1 base and J by 1 base, with 5 bases between. CDR1 and CDR2 (germline): SEHNR, FQNEAQ (reference sequence). CDR3 region: CASSLDPSYEQYF. The CDR3, as DNA: TGTGCCAGCAGCTTAGACCCGTCCTACGAGCAGTACTTC.

The rearrangement joins TRBV7-9 to TRBJ2-1; perhaps TRBD2 as D (5 bases). The V end was cut by 5 bases, the J end by 0 bases, with 14 bases between. This CDR3 contains 16 residues. Germline-derived CDR1 and CDR2 are SEHNR and FQNEAQ (reference sequence). CDR3 nucleotides: TGTGCCAGCAGCCTCCCGACTACGGGCTCCTACAATGAGCAGTTCTTC. It encodes CASSLPTTGSYNEQFF.

V is TRBV4-1 and J is TRBJ2-5; no definite D call. CDR3 size: 13 residues. The germline gives CDR1 MGHRA, CDR2 YSYEKL. V was shortened by 3 bases and J by 5 bases, with 10 bases between the two germline ends. The CDR3 nucleotides are TGCGCCAGCAGCCACGATCAACGGGAGACCCAGTACTTC. Its translation is CASSHDQRETQYF.

The chain joins TRBV13 to TRBJ1-2; the D gene is possibly TRBD1 (6 bases). Trimming cost V 5 bases and J 4 bases, with 17 bases left between them. CDR1 and CDR2 (germline): PRHDT, FYEKMQ (reference sequence). The CDR3 extends over 15 amino acids. The CDR3 DNA reads TGTGCCAGCAGCCGTGCGGGGGCCCTTATCTATGGCTACACCTTC. This codes for CASSRAGALIYGYTF.

The rearrangement links TRBV7-3 to TRBJ2-2; no definite D call. The V gene's germline CDR1 is SGHTA and CDR2 FQGTGA. V was clipped by 4 bases and J by 5 bases, with 5 bases between them. This CDR3 comprises 12 residues. CDR3 coding DNA: TGTGCCAGCAGCTCCCAAACCGGGGAGCTGTTTTTT. This gives the protein CASSSQTGELFF.